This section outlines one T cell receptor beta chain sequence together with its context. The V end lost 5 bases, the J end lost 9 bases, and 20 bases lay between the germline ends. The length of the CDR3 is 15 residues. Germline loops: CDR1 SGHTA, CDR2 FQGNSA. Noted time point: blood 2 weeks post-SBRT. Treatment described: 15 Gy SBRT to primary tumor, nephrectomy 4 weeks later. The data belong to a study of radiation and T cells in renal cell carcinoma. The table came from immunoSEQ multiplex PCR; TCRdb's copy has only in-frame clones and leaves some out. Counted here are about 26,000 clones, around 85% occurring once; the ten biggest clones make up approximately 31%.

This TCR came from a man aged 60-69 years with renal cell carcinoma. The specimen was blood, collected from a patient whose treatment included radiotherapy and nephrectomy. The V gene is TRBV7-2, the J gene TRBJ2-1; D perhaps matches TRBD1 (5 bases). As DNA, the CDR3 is TGTGCCAGCAGCCCCCAGGGTCCCTCGGCTGGTGAGCAGTTCTTC. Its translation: CASSPQGPSAGEQFF.